This T cell receptor (beta chain) was found in a study of blood T cells in healthy people across ages. Findings and caveats of the study: Diversity estimates drawn from one million T cells were deemed underestimates. Long-lived donors had more naive CD4+ cells and higher diversity than aged donors.

V gave up 5 bases and J gave up 3 bases, with 14 bases separating them. CDR3 length: 14 amino acids. The germline V gene encodes CDR1 LNHNV and CDR2 YYDKDF (reference sequence). The draw of peripheral blood yielded roughly 10 milliliters from each donor. With a J-beta primer mix and a sample-barcoded 5' primer, a second PCR ran 7 to 11 cycles. A single record per CDR3 protein comes from TCRdb applying MiXCR to the 5' RACE reads. The sample includes 600,000 to 650,000 distinct CDR3 sequences, approximately 59% of them seen just once. A remark on this clonotype: Its antigen remains unknown.

This receptor was obtained from a man aged 60 to 69 in good health. This chain connects TRBV15 to TRBJ2-7; no reliable D call. The sequenced material came from blood. This CDR3 is CATSPVGRSYEQYF. The CDR3 bases are TGTGCCACCAGCCCGGTCGGACGGAGCTACGAGCAGTACTTC.